This is a list of T cell receptor beta chains from one sample in a study of beta chain features in type 1 diabetes. This table comes from immunoSEQ multiplex PCR, and its TCRdb copy is limited to in-frame clones, with some not included. The table shows about 240,000 clones, with 14% occurring only once. Sequenced: naive CD4+ T cells from blood. Source of these receptors: a young man with type 1 diabetes. CDR3s include the opening cysteine and the closing phenylalanine or tryptophan. The D gene is left open where the match is weak. A row's size may be missing; if present it is once, few, many or a size class.

>TRBD1|few|TRBJ2-2|15|TRBV10-1
CASSRDRLNTGELFF
TGCGCCAGCAGTCGGGACAGATTAAACACCGGGGAGCTGTTTTTT
>TRBD2|few|TRBJ2-1|16|TRBV29-1
CSVDPGLAGKGYEQFF
TGCAGCGTTGACCCGGGACTAGCGGGAAAGGGGTATGAGCAGTTCTTC
>-|-|TRBJ2-1|14|TRBV19
CASSEQAVGNEQFF
TGTGCCAGTAGTGAACAGGCGGTGGGCAATGAGCAGTTCTTC
>TRBD1|few|TRBJ2-4|16|TRBV5-1
CASSQVFRGPKNIQYF
TGCGCCAGCAGCCAAGTCTTCAGGGGGCCCAAAAACATTCAGTACTTC
>-|few|TRBJ1-1|13|TRBV10-3
CAISGTGTLEAFF
TGTGCCATCAGTGGGACCGGGACACTTGAAGCTTTCTTT
>TRBD1|-|TRBJ1-2|13|TRBV6-6
CASRSGTGNGYTF
TGTGCCAGCAGGTCCGGGACAGGGAATGGCTACACCTTC
>-|few|TRBJ2-5|13|TRBV5-4
CASSNMGRETQYF
TGTGCCAGCAGCAATATGGGGCGAGAGACCCAGTACTTC
>-|few|TRBJ2-3|12|TRBV5-4
CASSSLTDTQYF
TGTGCCAGCAGCTCGTTGACAGATACGCAGTATTTT
>-|few|TRBJ2-1|14|TRBV12-5
CASQQDLSYNEQFF
TGTGCTAGCCAACAGGACCTCTCCTACAATGAGCAGTTCTTC
>-|-|TRBJ1-1|14|TRBV9
CASSPRSGVTEAFF
TGTGCCAGCAGCCCCAGGTCAGGGGTCACTGAAGCTTTCTTT
>TRBD2|-|TRBJ2-2|17|TRBV5-4
CASSSTSGGSNTGELFF
TGTGCCAGCAGCTCGACTAGCGGGGGGTCGAACACCGGGGAGCTGTTTTTT
>TRBD1|-|TRBJ2-1|15|TRBV19
CASRAAGTGTNEQFF
TGTGCCAGTAGGGCCGCCGGGACAGGGACGAATGAGCAGTTCTTC
>TRBD2|-|TRBJ2-3|13|TRBV7-2
CASRGEGTDTQYF
TGTGCCAGCCGGGGGGAGGGCACAGATACGCAGTATTTT
>TRBD2|-|TRBJ2-1|15|TRBV7-9
CASSPGLAGDNEQFF
TGTGCCAGCAGCCCCGGACTAGCGGGGGACAATGAGCAGTTCTTC
>TRBD2|-|TRBJ2-2|18|TRBV19
CASSIYSRLAGDPGELFF
TGTGCCAGTAGTATCTACAGTCGACTAGCGGGAGATCCCGGGGAGCTGTTTTTT
>-|-|TRBJ2-3|14|TRBV19
CASSIGLAPDTQYF
TGTGCCAGTAGTATTGGGCTAGCTCCAGATACGCAGTATTTT
>TRBD2|few|TRBJ2-1|16|TRBV30
CAWSVGASGFANEQFF
TGTGCCTGGAGTGTAGGGGCTAGCGGATTCGCCAATGAGCAGTTCTTC
>-|-|TRBJ1-3|12|TRBV11-2
CASSPQGNTIYF
TGTGCCAGCAGCCCTCAGGGGAACACCATATATTTT
>-|few|TRBJ1-3|14|TRBV12-5
CASGRSGRGNTIYF
TGTGCTAGTGGTCGTAGTGGTAGAGGAAACACCATATATTTT
>-|-|TRBJ2-2|15|TRBV2
CASRLELSNTGELFF
TGTGCCAGCAGATTGGAGCTCTCGAACACCGGGGAGCTGTTTTTT
>-|-|TRBJ1-5|14|TRBV7-2
CASSLQLQNQPQHF
TGTGCCAGCAGCTTGCAGTTGCAAAATCAGCCCCAGCATTTT
>-|-|TRBJ1-1|14|TRBV9
CASSGGDRNTEAFF
TGTGCCAGCAGCGGTGGAGACCGGAACACTGAAGCTTTCTTT
>TRBD1|-|TRBJ2-7|14|TRBV15
CATSRDRGSYEQYF
TGTGCCACCAGCAGGGACAGGGGTTCCTACGAGCAGTACTTC
>-|-|TRBJ2-7|15|TRBV6-5
CASSYFGGATYEQYF
TGTGCCAGCAGTTACTTCGGCGGGGCTACCTACGAGCAGTACTTC
>TRBD2|-|TRBJ2-1|14|TRBV7-2
CASSLGLAGNEQFF
TGTGCCAGCAGCCTAGGACTAGCGGGCAATGAGCAGTTCTTC
>TRBD2|-|TRBJ2-5|15|TRBV2
CASSGASGPQETQYF
TGTGCCAGCAGTGGGGCTAGCGGTCCCCAAGAGACCCAGTACTTC
>-|few|TRBJ1-4|14|TRBV11-2
CASSSPSRNEKLFF
TGTGCCAGCAGCTCCCCATCGCGAAATGAAAAACTGTTTTTT
>-|few|TRBJ1-2|14|TRBV23-1
CASSQSRANYGYTF
TGCGCCAGCAGTCAATCGAGGGCGAACTATGGCTACACCTTC
>TRBD1|few|TRBJ2-5|16|TRBV6-5
CASSFGTGGYRETQYF
TGTGCCAGCAGTTTTGGGACAGGGGGCTATCGAGAGACCCAGTACTTC
>TRBD2|-|TRBJ2-1|17|TRBV4-1
CASSQDSNPSGRWKQFF
TGCGCCAGCAGCCAAGATTCAAATCCTAGCGGGAGGTGGAAGCAGTTCTTC
>-|-|TRBJ2-4|13|TRBV19
CASSIGQQNIQYF
TGTGCCAGTAGTATCGGACAACAAAACATTCAGTACTTC
>-|-|TRBJ1-4|13|TRBV11-3
CASSLDPGEKLFF
TGTGCCAGCAGCTTAGATCCGGGAGAAAAACTGTTTTTT
>TRBD1|few|TRBJ1-2|15|TRBV2
CASSEPATGGYGYTF
TGTGCCAGCAGTGAACCCGCAACAGGGGGGTATGGCTACACCTTC
>-|few|TRBJ1-5|14|TRBV9
CASSVEGGNEPQHF
TGTGCCAGCAGCGTAGAGGGGGGGAACGAGCCCCAGCATTTT
>-|few|TRBJ1-2|14|TRBV11-3
CASSGRGLSYGYTF
TGTGCCAGCAGCGGACGGGGACTATCCTATGGCTACACCTTC
>-|few|TRBJ1-1|13|TRBV5-1
CASSPGQNTEAFF
TGCGCCAGCAGCCCGGGACAGAACACTGAAGCTTTCTTT
>-|-|TRBJ1-2|13|TRBV7-2
CASSVPNNYGYTF
TGTGCCAGCAGCGTACCTAATAACTATGGCTACACCTTC
>-|few|TRBJ2-1|13|TRBV19
CASSPAVEGEQFF
TGTGCCAGTAGTCCGGCAGTGGAGGGGGAGCAGTTCTTC
>TRBD1|-|TRBJ1-2|16|TRBV5-1
CASSLMVVGTGYGYTF
TGCGCCAGCAGCTTGATGGTCGTAGGGACAGGTTATGGCTACACCTTC
>TRBD1|few|TRBJ2-2|16|TRBV28
CASSNPGQGKAGELFF
TGTGCCAGCAGCAACCCGGGACAGGGGAAGGCCGGGGAGCTGTTTTTT
>-|-|TRBJ1-5|16|TRBV18
CASSPPGHASNQPQHF
TGTGCCAGCTCACCACCGGGGCACGCCTCCAATCAGCCCCAGCATTTT
>-|-|TRBJ2-7|16|TRBV5-8
CASSLILGVLVYEQYF
TGTGCCAGCAGCTTGATTCTAGGGGTTCTTGTCTACGAGCAGTACTTC
>-|-|TRBJ1-2|14|TRBV29-1
CSVVGGLPSYGYTF
TGCAGCGTCGTGGGGGGTTTGCCTTCATATGGCTACACCTTC
>-|-|TRBJ1-1|12|TRBV7-9
CASSLAQGKAFF
TGTGCCAGCAGCTTAGCACAGGGTAAGGCTTTCTTT